This T cell receptor (beta chain) was sequenced in a study of blood T cell repertoires in COVID-19. CDR1 SGHRS and CDR2 YFSETQ come from the germline V gene. CDR3 size: 17 residues. Deletions cut 0 bases from V and 0 bases from J, with 13 bases between. Clones were read by immunoSEQ multiplex PCR, and TCRdb kept only the in-frame ones, dropping some. This sample has 72,000 or so clones, with roughly 80% found just once. The sequence was collected from a man in his sixties or seventies who had recovered from COVID-19. The sample was peripheral blood. The chain recombines TRBV5-1 with TRBJ1-5; unclear D gene. The CDR3 loop reads CASSLDGGRHSNQPQHF. CDR3 coding DNA: TGCGCCAGCAGCTTGGATGGTGGAAGACATAGCAATCAGCCCCAGCATTTT.